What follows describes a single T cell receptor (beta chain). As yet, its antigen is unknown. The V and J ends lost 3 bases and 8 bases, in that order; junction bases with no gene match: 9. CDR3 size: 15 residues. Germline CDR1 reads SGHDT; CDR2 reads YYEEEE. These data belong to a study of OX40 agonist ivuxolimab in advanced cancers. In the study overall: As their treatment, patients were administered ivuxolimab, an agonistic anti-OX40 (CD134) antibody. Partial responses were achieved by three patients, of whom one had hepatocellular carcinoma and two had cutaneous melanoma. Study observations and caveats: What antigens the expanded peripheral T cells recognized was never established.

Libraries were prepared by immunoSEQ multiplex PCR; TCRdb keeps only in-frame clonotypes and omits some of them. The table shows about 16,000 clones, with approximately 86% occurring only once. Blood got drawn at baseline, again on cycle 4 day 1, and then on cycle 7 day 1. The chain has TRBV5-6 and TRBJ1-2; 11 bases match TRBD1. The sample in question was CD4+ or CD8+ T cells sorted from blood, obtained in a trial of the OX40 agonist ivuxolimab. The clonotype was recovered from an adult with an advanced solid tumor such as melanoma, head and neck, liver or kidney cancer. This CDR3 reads CASSYGQGAPGGYTF. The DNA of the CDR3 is TGTGCCAGCAGCTATGGACAGGGGGCGCCTGGCGGCTACACCTTC.